The sample holds a few counts of the clone carrying this T cell receptor beta chain. Sequenced by immunoSEQ multiplex PCR; TCRdb stores in-frame clones only, minus some. The sample has 170,000 or so clones; approximately 91% are singletons. Germline loops: CDR1 LNHDA, CDR2 SQIVND (reference sequence). Trimming shortened V by 4 bases and J by 0 bases, and 13 bases separated the two germline ends. The CDR3 covers 16 residues. This sample is drawn from a study of control samples from healthy donors and cancer patients. The chain recombines TRBV19 with TRBJ1-3; unclear D gene. Input material: blood. The TCR comes from a middle-aged woman in good health. CDR3 sequence: CASSNQVLPSGNTIYF. The CDR3 nucleotides read TGTGCCAGTAGTAACCAAGTCCTTCCCTCTGGAAACACCATATATTTT.